Listed here are 2 T cell receptor beta chains from one sample, sequenced in a study of blood T cell repertoires in COVID-19. This table comes from immunoSEQ multiplex PCR, and its TCRdb copy is limited to in-frame clones, with some not included. The sample has approximately 150,000 clones, approximately 89% seen once. The sample consisted of peripheral blood. The receptors here all came from a human donor in a cohort sampled during active COVID-19.

The chain has TRBV30 and TRBJ1-6; TRBD1 might be the D (5 bases). Germline loops: CDR1 GTSNPN, CDR2 SVGIG (reference sequence). The V end was cut by 2 bases, the J end by 8 bases, with 10 bases between. The CDR3 spans 13 residues. The DNA of the CDR3 is TGTGCCTGGAGTTCATCAGGGCATTCACCCCTCCACTTT. Translation: CAWSSSGHSPLHF.

This clone has only one observation. The gene calls are TRBV10-3 and TRBJ2-1; D unresolved. The V end was cut by 0 bases, the J end by 9 bases, with 15 bases between. This CDR3 comprises 15 residues. Germline V gives CDR1 ENHRY, CDR2 SYGVKD. CDR3 sequence: CAISESRPSTSEQFF. The CDR3 DNA reads TGTGCCATCAGTGAGTCCCGCCCCTCTACGAGTGAGCAGTTCTTC.